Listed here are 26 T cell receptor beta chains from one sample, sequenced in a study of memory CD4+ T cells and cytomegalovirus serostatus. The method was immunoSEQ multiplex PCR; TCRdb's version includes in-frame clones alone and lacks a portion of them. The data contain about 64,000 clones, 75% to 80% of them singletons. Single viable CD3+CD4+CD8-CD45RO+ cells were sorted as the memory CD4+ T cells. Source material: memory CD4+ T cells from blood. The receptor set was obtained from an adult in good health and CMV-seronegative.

Here the CDR3 reads CASSEQAGVLNIQYF. In DNA, the CDR3 is TGTGCCAGCAGTGAACAAGCGGGAGTTCTGAACATTCAGTACTTC. The chain combines TRBV6-1 with TRBJ2-4, with TRBD2 matching 8 bases. Germline assignment: CDR1 MNHNS and CDR2 SASEGT. The ends lost 2 bases at V and 7 bases at J; junction bases unmatched: 7. The CDR3 consists of 15 residues.

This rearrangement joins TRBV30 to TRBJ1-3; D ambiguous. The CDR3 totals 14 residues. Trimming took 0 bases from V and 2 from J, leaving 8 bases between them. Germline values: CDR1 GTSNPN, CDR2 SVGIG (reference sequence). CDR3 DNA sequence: TGTGCCTGGAGTGTCGGAAGGGCTGGAAACACCATATATTTT. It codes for CAWSVGRAGNTIYF.

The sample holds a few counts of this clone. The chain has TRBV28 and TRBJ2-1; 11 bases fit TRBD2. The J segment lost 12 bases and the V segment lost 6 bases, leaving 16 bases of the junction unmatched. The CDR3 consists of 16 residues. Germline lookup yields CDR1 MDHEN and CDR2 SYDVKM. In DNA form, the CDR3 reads TGTGCCAGCAGGGAGGGGGCCGGGACTAGCGGCCGATTGCAGTTCTTC. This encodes CASREGAGTSGRLQFF.

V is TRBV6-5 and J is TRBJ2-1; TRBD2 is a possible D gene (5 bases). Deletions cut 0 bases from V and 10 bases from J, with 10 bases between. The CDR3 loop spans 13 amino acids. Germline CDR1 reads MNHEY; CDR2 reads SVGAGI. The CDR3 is CASSYSIAGEQFF. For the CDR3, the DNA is TGTGCCAGCAGTTACTCGATTGCGGGCGAGCAGTTCTTC.

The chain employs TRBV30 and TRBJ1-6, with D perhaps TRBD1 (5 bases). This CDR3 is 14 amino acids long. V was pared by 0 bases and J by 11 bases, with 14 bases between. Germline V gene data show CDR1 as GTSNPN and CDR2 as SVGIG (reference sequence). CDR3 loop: CAWSVFQGLTPLHF. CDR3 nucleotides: TGTGCCTGGAGTGTATTTCAGGGTCTGACACCCCTCCACTTT.

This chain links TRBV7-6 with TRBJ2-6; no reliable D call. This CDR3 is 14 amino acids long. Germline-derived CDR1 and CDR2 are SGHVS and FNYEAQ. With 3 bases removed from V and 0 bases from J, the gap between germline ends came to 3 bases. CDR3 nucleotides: TGTGCCAGCAGCTTTGTCTCTGGGGCCAACGTCCTGACTTTC. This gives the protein CASSFVSGANVLTF.

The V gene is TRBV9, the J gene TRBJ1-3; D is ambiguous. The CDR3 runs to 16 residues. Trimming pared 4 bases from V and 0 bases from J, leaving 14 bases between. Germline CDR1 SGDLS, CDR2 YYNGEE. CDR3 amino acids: CASSPSSTLSGNTIYF. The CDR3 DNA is TGTGCCAGCAGCCCCAGTTCAACCCTCTCTGGAAACACCATATATTTT. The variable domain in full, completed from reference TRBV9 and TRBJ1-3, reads DSGVTQTPKHLITATGQRVTLRCSPRSGDLSVYWYQQSLDQGLQFLIQYYNGEERAKGNILERFSAQQFPDLHSELNLSSLELGDSALYFCASSPSSTLSGNTIYFGEGSWLTVV.

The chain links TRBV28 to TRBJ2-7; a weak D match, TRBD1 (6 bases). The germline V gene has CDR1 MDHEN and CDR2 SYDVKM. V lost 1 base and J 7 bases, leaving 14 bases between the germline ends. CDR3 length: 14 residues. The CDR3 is CASSLLAPGVEQYF. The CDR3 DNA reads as TGTGCCAGCAGTTTATTAGCCCCAGGGGTTGAGCAGTACTTC.

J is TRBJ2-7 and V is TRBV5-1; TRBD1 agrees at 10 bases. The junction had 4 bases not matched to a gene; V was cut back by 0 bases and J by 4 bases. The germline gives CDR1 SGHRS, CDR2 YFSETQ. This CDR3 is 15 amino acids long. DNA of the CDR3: TGCGCCAGCAGCTTGGTTGGGGGACAGGGGTACGAGCAGTACTTC. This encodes CASSLVGGQGYEQYF.

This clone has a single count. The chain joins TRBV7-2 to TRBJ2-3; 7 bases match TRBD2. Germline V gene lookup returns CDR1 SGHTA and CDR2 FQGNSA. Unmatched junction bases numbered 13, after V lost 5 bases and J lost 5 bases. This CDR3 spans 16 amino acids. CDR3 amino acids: CASSRGAGRVIDTQYF. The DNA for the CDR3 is TGTGCCAGCAGCAGAGGAGCGGGACGAGTGATAGATACGCAGTATTTT.

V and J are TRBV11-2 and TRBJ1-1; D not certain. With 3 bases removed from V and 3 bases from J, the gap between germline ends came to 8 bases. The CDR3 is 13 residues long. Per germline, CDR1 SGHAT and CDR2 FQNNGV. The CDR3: CASSFGQDTEAFF. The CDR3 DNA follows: TGTGCCAGCAGCTTCGGGCAAGACACTGAAGCTTTCTTT.

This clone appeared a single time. CDR3 sequence (DNA): TGTGCCAGCAGTGAAGTTGGGGGCCGTAAAGATACGCAGTATTTT. Amino acids: CASSEVGGRKDTQYF. V and J are TRBV2 and TRBJ2-3; possibly TRBD1 for D (6 bases). CDR1 is SNHLY, CDR2 FYNNEI, per germline. The CDR3 contains 15 residues. V was clipped by 1 base and J by 5 bases, with 13 bases between them. Full variable domain (outside the CDR3, taken from reference TRBV2 and TRBJ2-3): EPEVTQTPSHQVTQMGQEVILRCVPISNHLYFYWYRQILGQKVEFLVSFYNNEISEKSEIFDDQFSVERPDGSNFTLKIRSTKLEDSAMYFCASSEVGGRKDTQYFGPGTRLTVL.

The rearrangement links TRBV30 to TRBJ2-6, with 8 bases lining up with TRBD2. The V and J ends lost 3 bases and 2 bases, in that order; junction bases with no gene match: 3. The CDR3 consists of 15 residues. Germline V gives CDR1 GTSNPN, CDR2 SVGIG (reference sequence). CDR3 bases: TGTGCCTGGAGATTTAGCGGGGCTGGGGCCAACGTCCTGACTTTC. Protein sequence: CAWRFSGAGANVLTF.

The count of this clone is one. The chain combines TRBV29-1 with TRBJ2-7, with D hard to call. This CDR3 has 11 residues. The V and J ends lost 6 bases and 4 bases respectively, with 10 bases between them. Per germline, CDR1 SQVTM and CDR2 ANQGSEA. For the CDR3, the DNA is TGCAGCGTCGTCCTCTTTTACGAGCAGTACTTC. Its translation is CSVVLFYEQYF.

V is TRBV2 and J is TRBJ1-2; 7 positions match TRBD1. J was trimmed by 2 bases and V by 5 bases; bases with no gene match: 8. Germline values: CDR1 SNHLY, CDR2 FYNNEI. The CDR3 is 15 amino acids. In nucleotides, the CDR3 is TGTGCCAGCAGTTATGAGACAGGGCTCAACTATGGCTACACCTTC. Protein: CASSYETGLNYGYTF.

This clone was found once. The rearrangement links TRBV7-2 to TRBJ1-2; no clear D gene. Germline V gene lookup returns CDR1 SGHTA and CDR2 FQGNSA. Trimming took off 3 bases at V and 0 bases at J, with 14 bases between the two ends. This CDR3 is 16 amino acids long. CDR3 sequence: CASSFAPAHTNYGYTF. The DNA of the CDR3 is TGTGCCAGCAGCTTTGCCCCAGCCCATACTAACTATGGCTACACCTTC.

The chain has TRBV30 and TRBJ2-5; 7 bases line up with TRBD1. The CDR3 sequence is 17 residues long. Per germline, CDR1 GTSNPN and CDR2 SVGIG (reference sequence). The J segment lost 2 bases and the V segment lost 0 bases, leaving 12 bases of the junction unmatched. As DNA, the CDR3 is TGTGCCTGGAGTGTACGCCCTAGGGACAGTAAACAAGAGACCCAGTACTTC. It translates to CAWSVRPRDSKQETQYF.

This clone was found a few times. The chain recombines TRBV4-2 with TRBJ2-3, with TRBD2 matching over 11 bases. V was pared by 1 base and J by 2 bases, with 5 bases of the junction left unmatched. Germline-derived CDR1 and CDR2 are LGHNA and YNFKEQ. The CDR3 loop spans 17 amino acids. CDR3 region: CASSQVVTSGITDTQYF. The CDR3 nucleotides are TGTGCCAGCAGCCAAGTGGTGACTAGCGGGATCACAGATACGCAGTATTTT.

In DNA, the CDR3 is TGCGCCAGCAGCTTGAGGGCGGGCCTAGGGGAAGCGAACACCGGGGAGCTGTTTTTT. Translating it yields CASSLRAGLGEANTGELFF. V usage is TRBV5-1 and J usage is TRBJ2-2; D may correspond to TRBD1 or TRBD2 (5 bases each). Trimming shortened V by 1 base and J by 0 bases, and 19 bases separated the two germline ends. The CDR3 runs to 19 residues. The germline CDR1 and CDR2 sequences are SGHRS and YFSETQ.

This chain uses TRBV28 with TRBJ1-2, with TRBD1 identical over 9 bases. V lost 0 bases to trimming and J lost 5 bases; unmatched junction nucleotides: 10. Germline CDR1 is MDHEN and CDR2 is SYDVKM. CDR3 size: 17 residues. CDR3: CASSLWRTGEGVYGYTF. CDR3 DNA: TGTGCCAGCAGTTTATGGCGGACAGGGGAAGGGGTGTATGGCTACACCTTC.

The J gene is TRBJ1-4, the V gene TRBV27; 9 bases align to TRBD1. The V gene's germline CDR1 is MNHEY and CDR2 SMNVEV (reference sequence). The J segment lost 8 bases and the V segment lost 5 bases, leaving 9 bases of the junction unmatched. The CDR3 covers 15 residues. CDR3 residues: CASSTLQGAGEKLFF. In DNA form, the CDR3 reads TGTGCCAGCAGTACCCTACAGGGGGCAGGGGAAAAACTGTTTTTT.

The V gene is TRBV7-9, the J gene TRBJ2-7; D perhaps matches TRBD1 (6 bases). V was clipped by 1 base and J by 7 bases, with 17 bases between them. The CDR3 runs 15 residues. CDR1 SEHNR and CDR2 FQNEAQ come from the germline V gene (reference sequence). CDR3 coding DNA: TGTGCCAGCAGCTTAGGGGGGACATGGACGGTGGAGCAGTACTTC. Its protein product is CASSLGGTWTVEQYF. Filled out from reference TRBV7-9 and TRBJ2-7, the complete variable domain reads DTGVSQNPRHKITKRGQNVTFRCDPISEHNRLYWYRQTLGQGPEFLTYFQNEAQLEKSRLLSDRFSAERPKGSFSTLEIQRTEQGDSAMYLCASSLGGTWTVEQYFGPGTRLTVT.

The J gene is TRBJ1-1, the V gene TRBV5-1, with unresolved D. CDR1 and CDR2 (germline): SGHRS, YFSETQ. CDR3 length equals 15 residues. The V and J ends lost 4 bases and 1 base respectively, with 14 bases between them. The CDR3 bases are TGCGCCAGCAGCCCCAACGTCAACGCGAACACTGAAGCTTTCTTT. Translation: CASSPNVNANTEAFF.

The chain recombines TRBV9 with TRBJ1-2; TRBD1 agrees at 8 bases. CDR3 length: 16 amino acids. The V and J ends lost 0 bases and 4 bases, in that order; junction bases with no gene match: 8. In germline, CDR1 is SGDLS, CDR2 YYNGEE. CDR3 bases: TGTGCCAGCAGCGTAGGCGGGGCAGGGGGCTTCTATGGCTACACCTTC. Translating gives CASSVGGAGGFYGYTF.

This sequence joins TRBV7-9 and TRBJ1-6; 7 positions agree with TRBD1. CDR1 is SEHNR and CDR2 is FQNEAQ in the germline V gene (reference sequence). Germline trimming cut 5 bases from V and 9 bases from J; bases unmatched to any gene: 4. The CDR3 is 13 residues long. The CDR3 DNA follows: TGTGCCAGCAGCCAAGGGACAGTTTCACCCCTCCACTTT. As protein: CASSQGTVSPLHF.

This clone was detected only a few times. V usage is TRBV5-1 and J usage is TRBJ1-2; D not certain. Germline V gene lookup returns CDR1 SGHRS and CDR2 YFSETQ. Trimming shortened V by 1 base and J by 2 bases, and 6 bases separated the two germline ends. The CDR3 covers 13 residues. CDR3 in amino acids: CASSLLQNYGYTF. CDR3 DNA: TGCGCCAGCAGCTTGCTCCAGAACTATGGCTACACCTTC.